These T cell receptor beta chains were read from a single sample in a study of blood T cell repertoires in COVID-19. Using immunoSEQ multiplex PCR, the repertoire was profiled, and TCRdb retains in-frame clones only, with some absent. The table has under 500,000 clones, approximately 90% seen once. Sequencing used peripheral blood. These receptors all come from a woman aged 25 to 45 with acute or convalescent COVID-19. Each CDR3 is given with its conserved first and last residue. Fields, in order: J gene, D gene, clone size, V gene, CDR3 DNA, CDR3 protein. A D gene is named only where the DNA matches it firmly. Clone sizes are given selectively: once, few, many, or a class where the clone is expanded.

>TRBJ2-1|TRBD2|.|TRBV6-5
TGTGCCAGCTCCAAACCTAGCGGGGGCCAGGGTGAGCAGTTCTTC
CASSKPSGGQGEQFF
>TRBJ2-7|TRBD2|.|TRBV11-2
TGTGCCAGCAGCGGAGCGGGGGCCCCCTACGAGCAGTACTTC
CASSGAGAPYEQYF
>TRBJ2-5|.|once|TRBV5-4
TGTGCCAGCACCAAGAGGGCTACCCAAGAGACCCAGTACTTC
CASTKRATQETQYF
>TRBJ2-1|TRBD2|once|TRBV20-1
TGCAGTGCTAGTCGAACTAGCGGGGCCCTACGGAGCTCCTACAATGAGCAGTTCTTC
CSASRTSGALRSSYNEQFF
>TRBJ2-7|TRBD1|few|TRBV29-1
TGCAGCGTAACCATGGGGACAGGGGGGGTTTACGAGCAGTACTTC
CSVTMGTGGVYEQYF
>TRBJ1-4|TRBD1|.|TRBV27
TGTGCCAGCAGTTGGAGAACCGGGACAGGGGAGGAAAAACTGTTTTTT
CASSWRTGTGEEKLFF
>TRBJ2-2|TRBD2|.|TRBV9
TGTGCCAGCAGCGTAGTAACTAGCGGGGTGGTCGGGGAGCTGTTTTTT
CASSVVTSGVVGELFF
>TRBJ2-2|TRBD2|.|TRBV10-3
TGTGCCATCAGTAGACTAGCGGGGGGAGCCGGGGAGCTGTTTTTT
CAISRLAGGAGELFF
>TRBJ2-5|TRBD2|once|TRBV7-3
TGTGCCAGCAGCTCCCCAGGTTTAGCGGGACAAGAGACCCAGTACTTC
CASSSPGLAGQETQYF
>TRBJ1-3|TRBD1|.|TRBV6-5
TGTGCCAGCAGGTCCGACAGGGGGGCTGGAAACACCATATATTTT
CASRSDRGAGNTIYF
>TRBJ1-4|.|.|TRBV3-1/TRBV3-2
TGTGCCAGCAGCCAGACGGGTGAAAAACTGTTTTTT
CASSQTGEKLFF
>TRBJ2-6|TRBD1|.|TRBV18
TGTGCCAGCTCACCACTTTATTTGGGACAGGGAAACTCTGGGGCCAACGTCCTGACTTTC
CASSPLYLGQGNSGANVLTF
>TRBJ2-1|TRBD2|once|TRBV9
TGTGCCAGCAGCCGGGGGGGCCAGGCCTACAATGAGCAGTTCTTC
CASSRGGQAYNEQFF
>TRBJ2-2|.|.|TRBV11-2
TGTGCCAGCAGCTTAGGACGGGGGGCAGGCACCGGGGAGCTGTTTTTT
CASSLGRGAGTGELFF
>TRBJ2-5|TRBD2|.|TRBV5-6
TGTGCCAGCAGCTTGATTCTAGCGGGGGGGCCCGGGGAGACCCAGTACTTC
CASSLILAGGPGETQYF
>TRBJ2-3|TRBD2|.|TRBV5-4
TGTGCCAGCAGCTTGTCCGGGGGGATTGCAGATACGCAGTATTTT
CASSLSGGIADTQYF
>TRBJ2-1|TRBD2|.|TRBV12-3/TRBV12-4
TGTGCCAGCAGCCTTTTGGGTGGGACTATGTTCTTC
CASSLLGGTMFF
>TRBJ1-1|.|once|TRBV7-6
TGTGCCAGCAGCTTAGTGGAGGAAATGGGAGCAGCGCACCTGAACACTGAAGCTTTCTTT
CASSLVEEMGAAHLNTEAFF
>TRBJ2-2|TRBD2|.|TRBV9
TGTGCCAGCAGCGTAGGGACTAGCGGGAGGACCGGGGAGCTGTTTTTT
CASSVGTSGRTGELFF
>TRBJ2-7|TRBD2|.|TRBV5-1
TGCGCCAGCAGCACTAGCGGGGCCTCCTACGAGCAGTACTTC
CASSTSGASYEQYF
>TRBJ2-2|TRBD1|.|TRBV18
TGTGCCAGCTCAGGCGGACAGGTCACCGGGGAGCTGTTTTTT
CASSGGQVTGELFF
>TRBJ2-3|.|.|TRBV5-1
TGCGCCAGCGCACAGGGTTACGTTAGCACAGATACGCAGTATTTT
CASAQGYVSTDTQYF
>TRBJ2-7|.|.|TRBV5-1
TGCGCCAGCAGCTTCGTGGGAGGCCGTGATGAGCAGTACTTC
CASSFVGGRDEQYF
>TRBJ2-7|TRBD1|.|TRBV5-1
TGCGCCAGCAGCTGGGGACAGGGCCGAGAGCAGTACTTC
CASSWGQGREQYF
>TRBJ2-7|.|.|TRBV29-1
TGCAGCGTTGGGTTCAGTACCTACGAGCAGTACTTC
CSVGFSTYEQYF
>TRBJ2-3|TRBD2|once|TRBV4-1
TGCGCCAGCAGCCAGGAGCACCTTAGCGGGGTGGTTAGCACAGATACGCAGTATTTT
CASSQEHLSGVVSTDTQYF
>TRBJ1-2|TRBD1|once|TRBV5-4
TGTGCCAGCAGCTTACACGGGACAGGGGACTATGGCTACACCTTC
CASSLHGTGDYGYTF
>TRBJ2-6|TRBD1|.|TRBV7-2
TGTGCCAGCAGGACAGGGATAGGCTTTCCTGGGGCCAACGTCCTGACTTTC
CASRTGIGFPGANVLTF
>TRBJ2-3|TRBD2|.|TRBV5-6
TGTGCCAGCACCCATCTAGCGGGGGGGTTAACAGATACGCAGTATTTT
CASTHLAGGLTDTQYF
>TRBJ2-1|TRBD2|.|TRBV11-3
TGTGCCAGCAGCACCTGGACTAGCGGGGGGGCCTGGAATGAGCAGTTCTTC
CASSTWTSGGAWNEQFF
>TRBJ2-7|TRBD1|.|TRBV5-1
TGCGCCAGCAGCTTGGGACAGGGGAACTACGAGCAGTACTTC
CASSLGQGNYEQYF
>TRBJ1-3|.|.|TRBV3-1/TRBV3-2
TGTGCCAGCAGCCCTACCGTTATCGGGGGATCTGGAAACACCATATATTTT
CASSPTVIGGSGNTIYF
>TRBJ1-4|TRBD1|once|TRBV2
TGTGCCAGCAGGGGACAGGGATCAGAAAAACTGTTTTTT
CASRGQGSEKLFF
>TRBJ2-7|TRBD2|.|TRBV15
TGTGCCACCAGCAGGAAGCGGGCGGGGAGGGCCCACGAGCAGTACTTC
CATSRKRAGRAHEQYF